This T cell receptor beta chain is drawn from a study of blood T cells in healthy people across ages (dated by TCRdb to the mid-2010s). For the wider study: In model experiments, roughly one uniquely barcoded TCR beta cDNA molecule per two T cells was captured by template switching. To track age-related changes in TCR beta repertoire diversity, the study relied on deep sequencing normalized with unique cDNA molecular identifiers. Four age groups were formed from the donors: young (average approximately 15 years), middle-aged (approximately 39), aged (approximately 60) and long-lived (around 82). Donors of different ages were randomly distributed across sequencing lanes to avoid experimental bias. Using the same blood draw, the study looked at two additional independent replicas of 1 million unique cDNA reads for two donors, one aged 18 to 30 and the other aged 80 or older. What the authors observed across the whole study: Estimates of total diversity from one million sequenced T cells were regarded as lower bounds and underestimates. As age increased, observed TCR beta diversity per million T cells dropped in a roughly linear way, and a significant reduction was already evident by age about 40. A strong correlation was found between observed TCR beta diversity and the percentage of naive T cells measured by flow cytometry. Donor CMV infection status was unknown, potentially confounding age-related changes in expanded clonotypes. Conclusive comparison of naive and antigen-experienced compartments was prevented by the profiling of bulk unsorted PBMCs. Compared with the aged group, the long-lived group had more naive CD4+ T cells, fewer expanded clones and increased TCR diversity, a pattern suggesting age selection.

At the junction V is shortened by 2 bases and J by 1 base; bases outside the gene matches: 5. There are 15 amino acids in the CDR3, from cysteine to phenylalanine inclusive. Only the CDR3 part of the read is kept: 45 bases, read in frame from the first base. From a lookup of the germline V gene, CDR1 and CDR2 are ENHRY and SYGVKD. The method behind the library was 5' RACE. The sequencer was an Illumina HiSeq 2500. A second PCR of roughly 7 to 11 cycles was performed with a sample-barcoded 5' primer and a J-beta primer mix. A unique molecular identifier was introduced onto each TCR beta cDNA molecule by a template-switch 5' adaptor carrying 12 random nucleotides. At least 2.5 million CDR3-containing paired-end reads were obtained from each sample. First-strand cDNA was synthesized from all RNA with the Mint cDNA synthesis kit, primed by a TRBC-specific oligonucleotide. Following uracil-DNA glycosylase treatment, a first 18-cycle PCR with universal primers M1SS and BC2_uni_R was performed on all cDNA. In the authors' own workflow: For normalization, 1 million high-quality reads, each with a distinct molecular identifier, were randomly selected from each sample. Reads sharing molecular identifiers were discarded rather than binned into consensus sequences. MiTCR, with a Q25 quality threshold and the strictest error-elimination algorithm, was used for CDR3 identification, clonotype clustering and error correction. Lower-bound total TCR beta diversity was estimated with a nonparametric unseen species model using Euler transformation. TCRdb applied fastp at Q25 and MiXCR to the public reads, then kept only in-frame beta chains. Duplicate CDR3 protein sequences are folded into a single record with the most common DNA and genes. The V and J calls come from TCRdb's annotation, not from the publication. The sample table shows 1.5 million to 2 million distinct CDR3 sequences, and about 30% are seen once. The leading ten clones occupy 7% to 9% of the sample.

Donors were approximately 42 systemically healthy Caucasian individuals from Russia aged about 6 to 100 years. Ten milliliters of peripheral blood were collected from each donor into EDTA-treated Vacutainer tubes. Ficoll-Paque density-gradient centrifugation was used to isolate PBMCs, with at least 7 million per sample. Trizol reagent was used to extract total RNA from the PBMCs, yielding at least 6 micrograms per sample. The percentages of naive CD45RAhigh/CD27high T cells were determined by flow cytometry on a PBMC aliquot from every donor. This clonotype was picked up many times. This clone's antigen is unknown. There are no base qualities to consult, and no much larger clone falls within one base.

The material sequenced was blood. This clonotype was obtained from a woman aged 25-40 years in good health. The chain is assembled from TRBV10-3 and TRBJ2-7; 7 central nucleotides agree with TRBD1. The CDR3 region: CAISEAGTDSYEQYF. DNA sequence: TGTGCCATCAGTGAGGCCGGGACAGATTCCTACGAGCAGTACTTC.